These T cell receptor beta chains were read from a single sample in a study of response to subunit inactivated influenza vaccine. TCRdb redid the calling of the RT-PCR reads with MiXCR, one entry per CDR3 protein. Here the sample spans approximately 520,000 distinct CDR3 sequences, roughly 23% being singletons. Source: CD4+ T cells sorted from PBMCs, taken around 5 days after vaccination. These receptor sequences come from a man aged 50 to 60 who received an inactivated influenza vaccine. The CDR3 runs from the conserved cysteine through the conserved F or W. A D gene is named only where the DNA matches it firmly. Only some rows state a clone size, as once, few, many or a class for expanded clones.

size	V	J	D	CDR3	DNA
-	TRBV10-3	TRBJ2-6	-	CATVELSGANVLTF	TGTGCCACCGTAGAGCTCTCTGGGGCCAACGTCCTGACTTTC
-	TRBV5-1	TRBJ2-3	-	CASSLPSPLGSTDTQYF	TGCGCCAGCAGCTTGCCTTCGCCACTAGGGAGCACAGATACGCAGTATTTT
-	TRBV6-1	TRBJ2-3	TRBD2	CASSWLAGGGQTQYF	TGTGCCAGCAGCTGGCTAGCGGGGGGGGGTCAAACGCAGTATTTT
-	TRBV5-1	TRBJ2-6	-	CASSLMGEGANVLTF	TGCGCCAGCAGCTTGATGGGGGAAGGGGCCAACGTCCTGACTTTC
-	TRBV3-1	TRBJ2-3	TRBD2	CASSQGGTSKDTQYF	TGTGCCAGCAGCCAGGGCGGGACTAGCAAAGATACGCAGTATTTT
-	TRBV4-1	TRBJ2-7	-	CASSQVGGRSYEQYF	TGCGCCAGCAGCCAAGTTGGAGGGCGGTCCTACGAGCAGTACTTC
-	TRBV11-2	TRBJ2-5	TRBD2	CASSRSGGNIQETQYF	TGTGCCAGCAGCAGATCCGGGGGGAACATCCAAGAGACCCAGTACTTC
-	TRBV11-2	TRBJ1-4	-	CASSLDLNNEKLFF	TGTGCCAGCAGCTTAGATTTAAATAATGAAAAACTGTTTTTT
-	TRBV11-3	TRBJ2-5	TRBD1	CASSRGQGQEETQYF	TGTGCCAGCAGCCGGGGACAGGGGCAGGAAGAGACCCAGTACTTC
-	TRBV28	TRBJ2-7	-	CASSLGKQYF	TGTGCCAGCAGCCTGGGGAAGCAGTACTTC
-	TRBV12-3/TRBV12-4	TRBJ2-7	TRBD2	CASSLLAGGLGEQYF	TGTGCCAGCAGCCTGCTAGCGGGGGGGCTCGGCGAGCAGTACTTC
few	TRBV7-9	TRBJ2-7	-	CASSRAFPYEQYF	TGTGCCAGCAGCCGGGCATTTCCCTACGAGCAGTACTTC
-	TRBV5-1	TRBJ1-4	-	CASSGAGTINEKLFF	TGCGCCAGCAGCGGGGCCGGGACCATAAATGAAAAACTGTTTTTT
-	TRBV12-3/TRBV12-4	TRBJ1-1	-	CASGVTEAFF	TGTGCCAGTGGGGTGACTGAAGCTTTCTTT
few	TRBV10-3	TRBJ2-2	-	CAISATGELFF	TGTGCCATCAGTGCGACCGGGGAGCTGTTTTTT
once	TRBV21-1	TRBJ1-6	-	CAIPSRMDRVGSPLHF	TGTGCCATCCCGTCCCGGATGGACCGTGTTGGTTCACCCCTCCACTTT
-	TRBV12-3/TRBV12-4	TRBJ2-1	TRBD2	CASSSGGAWVYEQFF	TGTGCCAGCAGCAGCGGGGGGGCCTGGGTCTATGAGCAGTTCTTC
-	TRBV20-1	TRBJ1-5	-	CSASPNSNQPQHF	TGCAGTGCTAGTCCGAATAGCAATCAGCCCCAGCATTTT
-	TRBV7-2	TRBJ1-6	-	CASSSIQGGRSPLHF	TGTGCCAGCAGCTCGATACAGGGTGGTAGATCACCCCTCCACTTT
-	TRBV30	TRBJ2-1	-	CAWSVWDKEFF	TGTGCCTGGAGTGTATGGGATAAAGAATTCTTC
-	TRBV21-1	TRBJ1-1	-	CASINLAHRGRTEAFF	TGTGCCAGCATAAACCTTGCTCACAGGGGAAGGACTGAAGCTTTCTTT
-	TRBV10-2	TRBJ2-2	-	CASSVYRANTGELFF	TGCGCCAGCAGTGTTTACAGGGCGAACACCGGGGAGCTGTTTTTT
-	TRBV6-5	TRBJ2-3	-	CASSYYRDSSTDTQYF	TGTGCCAGCAGTTACTACCGGGATTCTAGCACAGATACGCAGTATTTT
-	TRBV7-9	TRBJ2-2	-	CASSLAHDTGELFF	TGTGCCAGCAGCTTAGCACATGACACCGGGGAGCTGTTTTTT
once	TRBV5-5	TRBJ2-2	-	CANSLYGGQGTGELFF	TGTGCCAACAGCTTGTATGGGGGGCAGGGCACCGGGGAGCTGTTTTTT
few	TRBV28	TRBJ2-5	-	CASSQSQLQTQYF	TGTGCCAGCAGCCAAAGCCAGCTCCAGACCCAGTACTTC
few	TRBV6-5	TRBJ2-7	-	CASSYWTGPWHF	TGTGCCAGCAGTTACTGGACCGGACCGTGGCACTTC
-	TRBV7-9	TRBJ2-3	-	CASSFGSGAYTDTQYF	TGTGCCAGCAGCTTTGGATCCGGGGCCTACACAGATACGCAGTATTTT
-	TRBV7-6	TRBJ2-1	-	CASSFTGNRNEQFF	TGTGCCAGCAGCTTCACCGGGAACCGCAATGAGCAGTTCTTC
once	TRBV29-1	TRBJ2-7	-	CSVEEAYEQYF	TGCAGCGTTGAAGAAGCCTACGAGCAGTACTTC
few	TRBV7-9	TRBJ1-2	-	CASSSRGDGYTF	TGTGCCAGCAGTTCGAGGGGGGATGGCTACACCTTC
-	TRBV20-1	TRBJ2-7	-	CSATTGLVSYEQYF	TGCAGTGCTACGACGGGACTGGTCTCCTACGAGCAGTACTTC
-	TRBV14	TRBJ2-5	TRBD1	CASSQDRGKRETQYF	TGTGCCAGCAGCCAAGACAGGGGGAAGAGAGAGACCCAGTACTTC
few	TRBV24-1	TRBJ2-1	TRBD2	CATSDSGLAGPLVDEQFF	TGTGCCACCAGTGATTCCGGACTAGCGGGTCCACTAGTGGATGAGCAGTTCTTC
few	TRBV20-1	TRBJ2-1	TRBD2	CSAGPPSGGHNEQFF	TGCAGTGCGGGCCCCCCTAGCGGGGGCCACAATGAGCAGTTCTTC
-	TRBV20-1	TRBJ2-7	TRBD1	CSARGTGKGSYEQYF	TGCAGTGCTAGGGGGACAGGGAAGGGTTCCTACGAGCAGTACTTC
-	TRBV7-9	TRBJ1-1	-	CASSSTGSTEAFF	TGTGCCAGCAGCTCAACAGGGTCAACTGAAGCTTTCTTT
-	TRBV5-1	TRBJ2-3	-	CASSLALGGGRTDTQYF	TGCGCCAGCAGCTTGGCCCTGGGGGGGGGCCGCACAGATACGCAGTATTTT
many	TRBV5-1	TRBJ2-7	-	CASSLEGKGGYEQYF	TGCGCCAGCAGCTTGGAGGGAAAAGGGGGCTACGAGCAGTACTTC
few	TRBV5-1	TRBJ2-1	TRBD2	CASSSTSGSHNEQFF	TGCGCCAGCAGCTCAACTAGCGGGTCCCACAATGAGCAGTTCTTC